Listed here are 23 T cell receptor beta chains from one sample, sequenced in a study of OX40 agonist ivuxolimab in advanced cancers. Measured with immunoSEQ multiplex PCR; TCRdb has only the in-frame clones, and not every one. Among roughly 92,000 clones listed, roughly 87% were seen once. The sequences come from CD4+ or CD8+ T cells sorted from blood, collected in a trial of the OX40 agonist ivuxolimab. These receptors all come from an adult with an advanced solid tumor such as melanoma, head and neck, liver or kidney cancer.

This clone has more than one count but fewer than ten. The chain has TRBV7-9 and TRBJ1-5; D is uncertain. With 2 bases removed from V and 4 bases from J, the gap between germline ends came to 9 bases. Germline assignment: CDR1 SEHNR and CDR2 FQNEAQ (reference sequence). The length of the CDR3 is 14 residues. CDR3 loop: CASSLLYSNQPQHF. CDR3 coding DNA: TGTGCCAGCAGCTTACTGTACAGTAATCAGCCCCAGCATTTT. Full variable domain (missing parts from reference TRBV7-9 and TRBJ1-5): DTGVSQNPRHKITKRGQNVTFRCDPISEHNRLYWYRQTLGQGPEFLTYFQNEAQLEKSRLLSDRFSAERPKGSFSTLEIQRTEQGDSAMYLCASSLLYSNQPQHFGDGTRLSIL.

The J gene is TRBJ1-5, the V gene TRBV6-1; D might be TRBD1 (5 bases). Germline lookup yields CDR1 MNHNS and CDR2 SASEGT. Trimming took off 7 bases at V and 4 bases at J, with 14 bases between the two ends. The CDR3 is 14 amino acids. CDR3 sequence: CASTSRDRNQPQHF. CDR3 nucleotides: TGTGCCAGCACTAGCAGGGACCGTAATCAGCCCCAGCATTTT.

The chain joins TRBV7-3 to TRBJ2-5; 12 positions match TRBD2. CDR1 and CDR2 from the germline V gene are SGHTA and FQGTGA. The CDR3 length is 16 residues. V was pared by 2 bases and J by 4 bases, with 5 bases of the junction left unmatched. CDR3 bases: TGTGCCAGCAGCTTACGGTCTAGCGGGGGGGCAGAGACCCAGTACTTC. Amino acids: CASSLRSSGGAETQYF.

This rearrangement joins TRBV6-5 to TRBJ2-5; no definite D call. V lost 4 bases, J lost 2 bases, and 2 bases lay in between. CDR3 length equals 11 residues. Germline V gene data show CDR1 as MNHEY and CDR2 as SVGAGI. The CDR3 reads CASSSQETQYF. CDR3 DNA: TGTGCCAGCAGTTCTCAAGAGACCCAGTACTTC.

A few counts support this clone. The DNA for the CDR3 is TGTGCCAGCAGCTCCAACTTGAACACTGAAGCTTTCTTT. Residues: CASSSNLNTEAFF. This chain links TRBV11-1 with TRBJ1-1; D ambiguous. This CDR3 is built from 13 residues. V was shortened by 4 bases and J by 0 bases, with 6 bases between the two germline ends. Germline assignment: CDR1 SGHAT and CDR2 FQDESV (reference sequence).

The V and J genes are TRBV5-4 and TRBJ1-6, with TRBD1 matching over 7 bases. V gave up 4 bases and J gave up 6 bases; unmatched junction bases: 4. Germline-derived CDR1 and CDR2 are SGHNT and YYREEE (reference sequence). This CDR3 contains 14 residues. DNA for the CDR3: TGTGCCAGCAGCCTAGACAGGGCTAATTCACCCCTCCACTTT. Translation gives CASSLDRANSPLHF.

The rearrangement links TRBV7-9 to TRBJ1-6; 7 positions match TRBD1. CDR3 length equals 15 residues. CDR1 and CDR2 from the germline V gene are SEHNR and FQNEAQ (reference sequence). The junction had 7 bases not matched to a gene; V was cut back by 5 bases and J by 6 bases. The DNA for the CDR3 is TGTGCCAGCAGCCTCCAGACAGGGATTAATTCACCCCTCCACTTT. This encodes CASSLQTGINSPLHF.

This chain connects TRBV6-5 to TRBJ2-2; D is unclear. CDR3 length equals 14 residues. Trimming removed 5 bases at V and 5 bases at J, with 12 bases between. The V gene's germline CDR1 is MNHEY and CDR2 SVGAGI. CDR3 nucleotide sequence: TGTGCCAGCAGTAGGACCCTGAGGACCGGGGAGCTGTTTTTT. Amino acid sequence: CASSRTLRTGELFF.

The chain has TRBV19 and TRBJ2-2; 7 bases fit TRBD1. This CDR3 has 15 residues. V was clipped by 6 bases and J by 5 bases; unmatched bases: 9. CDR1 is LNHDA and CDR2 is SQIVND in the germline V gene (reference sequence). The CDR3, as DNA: TGTGCCAGTAGGGTACGGGACAGAGGGACCGGGGAGCTGTTTTTT. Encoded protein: CASRVRDRGTGELFF.

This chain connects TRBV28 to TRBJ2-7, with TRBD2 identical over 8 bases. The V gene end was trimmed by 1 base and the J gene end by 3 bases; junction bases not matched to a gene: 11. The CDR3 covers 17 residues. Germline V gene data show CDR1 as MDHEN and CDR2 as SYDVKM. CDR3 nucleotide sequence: TGTGCCAGCAGTTTATCGGGCCGCGGGGGGTTGAACTACGAGCAGTACTTC. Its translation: CASSLSGRGGLNYEQYF. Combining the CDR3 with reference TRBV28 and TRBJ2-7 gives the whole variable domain DVKVTQSSRYLVKRTGEKVFLECVQDMDHENMFWYRQDPGLGLRLIYFSYDVKMKEKGDIPEGYSVSREKKERFSLILESASTNQTSMYLCASSLSGRGGLNYEQYFGPGTRLTVT.

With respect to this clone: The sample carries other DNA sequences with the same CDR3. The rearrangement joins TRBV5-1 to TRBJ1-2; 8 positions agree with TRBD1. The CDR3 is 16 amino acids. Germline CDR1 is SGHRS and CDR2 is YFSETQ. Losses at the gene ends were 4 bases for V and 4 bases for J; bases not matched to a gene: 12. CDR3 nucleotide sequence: TGCGCCAGCAGCAGCCCGAGGACAGGGAATAGCTATGGCTACACCTTC. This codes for CASSSPRTGNSYGYTF.

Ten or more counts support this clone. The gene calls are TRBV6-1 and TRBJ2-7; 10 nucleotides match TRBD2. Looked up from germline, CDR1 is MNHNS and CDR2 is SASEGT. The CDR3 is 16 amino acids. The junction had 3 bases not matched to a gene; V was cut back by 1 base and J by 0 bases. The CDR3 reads CASSEGLAGISYEQYF. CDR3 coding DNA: TGTGCCAGCAGTGAAGGACTAGCGGGCATCTCCTACGAGCAGTACTTC.

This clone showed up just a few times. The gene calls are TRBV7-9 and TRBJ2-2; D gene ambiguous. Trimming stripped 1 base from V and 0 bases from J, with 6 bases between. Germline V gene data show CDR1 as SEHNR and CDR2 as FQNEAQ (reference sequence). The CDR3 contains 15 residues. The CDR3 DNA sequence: TGTGCCAGCAGCTTAGTTTACCCGAACACCGGGGAGCTGTTTTTT. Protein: CASSLVYPNTGELFF. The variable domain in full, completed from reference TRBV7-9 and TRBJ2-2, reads DTGVSQNPRHKITKRGQNVTFRCDPISEHNRLYWYRQTLGQGPEFLTYFQNEAQLEKSRLLSDRFSAERPKGSFSTLEIQRTEQGDSAMYLCASSLVYPNTGELFFGEGSRLTVL.

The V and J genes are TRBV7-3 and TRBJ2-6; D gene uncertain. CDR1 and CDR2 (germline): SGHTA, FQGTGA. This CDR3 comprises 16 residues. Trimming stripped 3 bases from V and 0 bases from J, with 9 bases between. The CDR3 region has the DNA TGTGCCAGCAGCTTGGGCCACCTCTCTGGGGCCAACGTCCTGACTTTC. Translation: CASSLGHLSGANVLTF.

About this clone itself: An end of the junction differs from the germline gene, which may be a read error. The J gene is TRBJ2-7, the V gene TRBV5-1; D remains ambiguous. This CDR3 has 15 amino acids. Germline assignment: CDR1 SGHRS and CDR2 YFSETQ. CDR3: CASSPTLESSYEQYF. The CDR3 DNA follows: TGTGCCAGCAGCCCCACCCTAGAGAGCTCCTACGAGCAGTACTTC.

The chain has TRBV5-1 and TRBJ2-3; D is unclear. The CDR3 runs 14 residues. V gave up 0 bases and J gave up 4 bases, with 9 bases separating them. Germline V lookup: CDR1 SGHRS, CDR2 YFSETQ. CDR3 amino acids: CASSLATRADTQYF. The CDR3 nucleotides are TGCGCCAGCAGCTTGGCGACCCGCGCAGATACGCAGTATTTT.

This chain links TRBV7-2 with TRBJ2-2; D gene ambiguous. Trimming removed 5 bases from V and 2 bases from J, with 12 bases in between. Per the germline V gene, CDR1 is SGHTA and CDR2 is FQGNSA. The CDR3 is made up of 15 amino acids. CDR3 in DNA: TGTGCCAGCAGCCGCCAAGGGCCTAACACCGGGGAGCTGTTTTTT. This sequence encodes CASSRQGPNTGELFF.

For the CDR3, the DNA is TGCGCCAGCAGCTCGACAGGGAGAGGGGAGGAGACCCAGTACTTC. Protein: CASSSTGRGEETQYF. The chain recombines TRBV5-1 with TRBJ2-5, with 7 nucleotides matching TRBD1. The CDR3 loop spans 15 amino acids. The trim removed 3 bases at V and 5 bases at J, leaving 10 bases unmatched. Germline V gene lookup returns CDR1 SGHRS and CDR2 YFSETQ.

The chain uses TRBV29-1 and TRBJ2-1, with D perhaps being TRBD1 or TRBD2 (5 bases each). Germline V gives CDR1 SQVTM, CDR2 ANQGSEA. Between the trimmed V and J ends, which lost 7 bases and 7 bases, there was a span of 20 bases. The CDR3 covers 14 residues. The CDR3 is CSATGTAYGNEQFF. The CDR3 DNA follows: TGCAGCGCCACCGGGACGGCATACGGGAATGAGCAGTTCTTC.

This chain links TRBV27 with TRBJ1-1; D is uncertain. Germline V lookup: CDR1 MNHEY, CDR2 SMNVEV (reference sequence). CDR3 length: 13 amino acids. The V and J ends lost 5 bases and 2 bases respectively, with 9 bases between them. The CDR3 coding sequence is TGTGCCAGCAGTAGAAGGGTAAACACTGAAGCTTTCTTT. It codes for CASSRRVNTEAFF.

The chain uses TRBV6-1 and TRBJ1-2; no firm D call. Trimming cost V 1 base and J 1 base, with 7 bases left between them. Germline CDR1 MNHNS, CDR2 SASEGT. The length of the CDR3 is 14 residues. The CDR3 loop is CASSEGADNYGYTF. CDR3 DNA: TGTGCCAGCAGTGAAGGGGCCGATAACTATGGCTACACCTTC.

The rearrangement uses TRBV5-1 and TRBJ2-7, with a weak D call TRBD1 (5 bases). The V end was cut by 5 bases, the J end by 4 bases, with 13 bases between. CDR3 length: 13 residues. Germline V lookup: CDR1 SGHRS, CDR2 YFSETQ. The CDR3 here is CASRSQARYEQYF. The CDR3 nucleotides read TGCGCCAGCAGGTCACAGGCTAGGTACGAGCAGTACTTC.

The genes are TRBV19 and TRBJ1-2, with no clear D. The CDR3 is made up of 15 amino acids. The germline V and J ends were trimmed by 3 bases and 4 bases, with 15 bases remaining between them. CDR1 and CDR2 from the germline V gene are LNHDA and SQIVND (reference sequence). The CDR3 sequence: CASSIGHSARYGYTF. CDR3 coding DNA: TGTGCCAGTAGTATCGGTCACTCAGCACGCTATGGCTACACCTTC. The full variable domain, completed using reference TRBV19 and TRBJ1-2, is DGGITQSPKYLFRKEGQNVTLSCEQNLNHDAMYWYRQDPGQGLRLIYYSQIVNDFQKGDIAEGYSVSREKKESFPLTVTSAQKNPTAFYLCASSIGHSARYGYTFGSGTRLTVV.